A single sample is the source of the 23 T cell receptor beta chains below, sequenced in a study of T cell responses to AZD1222 COVID-19 vaccine. Data came from immunoSEQ multiplex PCR; TCRdb stores just in-frame clones and leaves some out. Of about 120,000 clones listed, approximately 83% are singletons. The sample here was peripheral blood, taken on day 0 of AZD1222 vaccination. These TCRs come from an adult in good health.

This clone appeared a single time. The V call is TRBV30, the J call TRBJ2-7; D call uncertain. Germline lookup yields CDR1 GTSNPN and CDR2 SVGIG (reference sequence). The CDR3 is made up of 12 amino acids. Trimming pared 4 bases from V and 7 bases from J, leaving 14 bases between. CDR3 amino acids: CAWNGNVGEQYF. Written as DNA, the CDR3 is TGTGCCTGGAACGGAAACGTTGGGGAGCAGTACTTC. The full variable domain, in which reference TRBV30 and TRBJ2-7 provide the parts outside the CDR3, is SQTIHQWPATLVQPVGSPLSLECTVEGTSNPNLYWYRQAAGRGLQLLFYSVGIGQISSEVPQNLSASRPQDRQFILSSKKLLLSDSGFYLCAWNGNVGEQYFGPGTRLTVT.

The chain carries TRBV13 and TRBJ2-2; D uncertain. Germline CDR1 PRHDT, CDR2 FYEKMQ (reference sequence). The CDR3 consists of 16 residues. Deletions cut 1 base from V and 4 bases from J, with 13 bases between. The CDR3 is CASSLELWSGTGELFF. Here the CDR3 DNA reads TGTGCCAGCAGCTTAGAACTGTGGTCGGGCACCGGGGAGCTGTTTTTT.

The V call is TRBV6-5, the J call TRBJ1-2, with unresolved D. Per germline, CDR1 MNHEY and CDR2 SVGAGI. There are 13 residues in the CDR3. Trimming removed 6 bases from V and 7 bases from J, with 15 bases in between. The CDR3 region is CASSPQHTGGYTF. CDR3 in DNA: TGTGCCAGCAGCCCCCAGCATACGGGTGGCTACACCTTC.

This chain joins TRBV19 and TRBJ1-1; D unclear. The germline V and J ends were trimmed by 3 bases and 0 bases, with 5 bases remaining between them. The CDR3 has 13 amino acids. CDR1 and CDR2 from the germline V gene are LNHDA and SQIVND (reference sequence). Here the CDR3 reads CASSITVNTEAFF. Written as DNA, the CDR3 is TGTGCCAGTAGTATCACAGTGAACACTGAAGCTTTCTTT.

The chain uses TRBV5-4 and TRBJ1-3; D ambiguous. Trimming took off 4 bases at V and 3 bases at J, with 8 bases between the two ends. The CDR3 loop spans 13 amino acids. The germline gives CDR1 SGHNT, CDR2 YYREEE (reference sequence). CDR3 sequence: CASSLVGGNTIYF. CDR3 in DNA: TGTGCCAGCAGCCTGGTCGGTGGAAACACCATATATTTT.

The chain carries TRBV12-5 and TRBJ2-7; 7 positions agree with TRBD1. After removal of 5 bases from V and 5 bases from J, the junction contained 6 bases not matched to a gene. Looked up from germline, CDR1 is LGHNT and CDR2 is FRNRAP. The CDR3 has 13 residues. The CDR3 protein is CASGQTGLDEQYF. Here the CDR3 DNA reads TGTGCTAGTGGTCAGACAGGGCTCGACGAGCAGTACTTC.

CDR3 nucleotides: TGTGCCAGCCTTTTACAGGGTATGGTGGAGTTCACAGATACGCAGTATTTT. It codes for CASLLQGMVEFTDTQYF. The chain carries TRBV21-1 and TRBJ2-3; the table gives TRBD1 as D, unverified against the DNA. TRBV21-1 is an annotated pseudogene. This CDR3 region has 17 residues.

The chain recombines TRBV5-1 with TRBJ1-4, with 10 bases identical to TRBD1. Germline lookup yields CDR1 SGHRS and CDR2 YFSETQ. The CDR3 runs to 15 residues. V lost 4 bases and J lost 5; bases outside the gene matches: 5. The CDR3 reads CASSESGQGNEKLFF. The CDR3 DNA reads as TGCGCCAGCAGCGAATCGGGACAGGGGAATGAAAAACTGTTTTTT.

The sample holds one count of this clone. This chain's CDR3 is CSASKGRWGETQYF. CDR3 nucleotide sequence: TGCAGTGCTAGTAAAGGCAGGTGGGGGGAGACCCAGTACTTC. The chain has TRBV20-1 and TRBJ2-5; D tentatively reads TRBD1 or TRBD2 (5 bases each). The germline CDR1 and CDR2 sequences are DFQATT and SNEGSKA (reference sequence). There are 14 residues in the CDR3. The V gene lost 3 bases and the J gene lost 5 bases, with 16 bases spanning the gap.

The J gene is TRBJ2-7, the V gene TRBV5-1; the match to TRBD1 covers 7 bases. Trimming cost V 3 bases and J 1 base; bases outside gene matches: 7. Germline-derived CDR1 and CDR2 are SGHRS and YFSETQ. CDR3 length equals 15 residues. The CDR3 protein is CASSWYPGQSYEQYF. The CDR3 nucleotides read TGCGCCAGCAGCTGGTATCCGGGACAGTCCTACGAGCAGTACTTC.

The CDR3 loop reads CASTLSGRASTDTQYF. The CDR3 DNA reads as TGTGCCAGCACCCTCTCGGGCAGGGCTAGCACAGATACGCAGTATTTT. The chain employs TRBV28 and TRBJ2-3; maybe TRBD1 (5 bases). The CDR3 has 16 amino acids. Trimming stripped 7 bases from V and 0 bases from J, with 17 bases between. The germline V gene has CDR1 MDHEN and CDR2 SYDVKM.

This clone was picked up one time. The chain uses TRBV2 and TRBJ2-1; TRBD2 agrees at 10 bases. This CDR3 is built from 16 residues. V shed 2 bases, J shed 4 bases, and the junction held 5 bases outside the gene matches. Germline CDR1 and CDR2: SNHLY and FYNNEI. The CDR3 DNA reads TGTGCCAGCAGTGAATTAGCGGGGGGTCGTTACAATGAGCAGTTCTTC. This translates into CASSELAGGRYNEQFF. Looking up the rest from reference TRBV2 and TRBJ2-1 gives the full variable domain: EPEVTQTPSHQVTQMGQEVILRCVPISNHLYFYWYRQILGQKVEFLVSFYNNEISEKSEIFDDQFSVERPDGSNFTLKIRSTKLEDSAMYFCASSELAGGRYNEQFFGPGTRLTVL.

This chain uses TRBV2 with TRBJ2-5; the D is unclear. CDR3 length: 13 residues. Trimming stripped 8 bases from V and 5 bases from J, with 15 bases between. Germline values: CDR1 SNHLY, CDR2 FYNNEI. The CDR3 here is CASGSDSGETQYF. In DNA form, the CDR3 reads TGTGCCAGCGGATCCGACTCCGGCGAGACCCAGTACTTC.

This chain joins TRBV9 and TRBJ2-7, with a possible D match to TRBD2 (6 bases). V was cut by 3 bases and J by 5 bases, with 12 bases left in between. Germline values: CDR1 SGDLS, CDR2 YYNGEE. There are 13 residues in the CDR3. CDR3 sequence reads: CASSDWRADEQYF. CDR3 nucleotides: TGTGCCAGCAGCGACTGGAGGGCCGACGAGCAGTACTTC. The full variable domain, completed using reference TRBV9 and TRBJ2-7, is DSGVTQTPKHLITATGQRVTLRCSPRSGDLSVYWYQQSLDQGLQFLIQYYNGEERAKGNILERFSAQQFPDLHSELNLSSLELGDSALYFCASSDWRADEQYFGPGTRLTVT.

V usage is TRBV6-4 and J usage is TRBJ2-3; 10 bases are a match to TRBD2. Germline loops: CDR1 MRHNA, CDR2 SNTAGT. After removal of 5 bases from V and 1 base from J, the junction contained 9 bases not matched to a gene. The CDR3 is 17 residues long. In DNA form, the CDR3 reads TGTGCCAGCAGTAACCCCCCCGGGACTAGCGGCACAGATACGCAGTATTTT. Amino acid sequence: CASSNPPGTSGTDTQYF.

The chain joins TRBV9 to TRBJ2-2; 10 bases align to TRBD2. The germline gives CDR1 SGDLS, CDR2 YYNGEE. The CDR3 runs to 15 residues. V was clipped by 0 bases and J by 5 bases; unmatched bases: 1. The CDR3 reads CASSVEGLATGELFF. DNA for the CDR3: TGTGCCAGCAGCGTAGAGGGACTAGCGACCGGGGAGCTGTTTTTT. The full variable domain, with the rest looked up from reference TRBV9 and TRBJ2-2, is DSGVTQTPKHLITATGQRVTLRCSPRSGDLSVYWYQQSLDQGLQFLIQYYNGEERAKGNILERFSAQQFPDLHSELNLSSLELGDSALYFCASSVEGLATGELFFGEGSRLTVL.

The V call is TRBV6-5, the J call TRBJ1-2, with 9 bases that match TRBD1. The germline V gene has CDR1 MNHEY and CDR2 SVGAGI. Trimming cost V 0 bases and J 8 bases; bases outside gene matches: 7. The CDR3 extends over 15 amino acids. CDR3 bases: TGTGCCAGCAGTTACTCGAACAGGGGGCGGAGCGGCTACACCTTC. This translates into CASSYSNRGRSGYTF.

The gene calls are TRBV27 and TRBJ1-3; D not certain. This CDR3 region has 15 residues. Trimming removed 3 bases at V and 7 bases at J, with 16 bases between. Germline loops: CDR1 MNHEY, CDR2 SMNVEV (reference sequence). CDR3 bases: TGTGCCAGCAGTTTCGCGCCTTTTCGAGGGAACACCATATATTTT. Residues: CASSFAPFRGNTIYF.

In this sample, this clone turned up a few times. The chain combines TRBV5-1 with TRBJ1-1; D is possibly TRBD1 (5 bases). This CDR3 has 15 residues. Deletions cut 0 bases from V and 4 bases from J, with 13 bases between. From germline, CDR1 is SGHRS and CDR2 YFSETQ. The CDR3 region is CASSLVAGGGTEAFF. The CDR3 DNA is TGCGCCAGCAGCTTGGTGGCGGGGGGAGGCACTGAAGCTTTCTTT.

The V gene is TRBV10-3, the J gene TRBJ2-1, with D tentatively TRBD2 (5 bases). Trimming took off 6 bases at V and 5 bases at J, with 11 bases between the two ends. CDR1 is ENHRY and CDR2 is SYGVKD in the germline V gene. The length of the CDR3 is 13 residues. CDR3 in DNA: TGTGCCATCAGAGGGTTTAGCGACAATGAGCAGTTCTTC. As protein: CAIRGFSDNEQFF.

The chain couples TRBV5-1 to TRBJ1-1; D ambiguous. V lost 0 bases and J lost 11, with 11 bases in between. This CDR3 is built from 12 residues. CDR1 and CDR2 (germline): SGHRS, YFSETQ. Here the CDR3 DNA reads TGCGCCAGCAGCTTGGAAGAGAACGTGGCTTTCTTT. Translation gives CASSLEENVAFF.

The chain joins TRBV5-4 to TRBJ2-1, with no clear D. V was pared by 1 base and J by 5 bases, with 4 bases between. This CDR3 spans 12 amino acids. Germline CDR1 and CDR2: SGHNT and YYREEE (reference sequence). CDR3 loop: CASSLLDNEQFF. CDR3 DNA sequence: TGTGCCAGCAGCTTGCTCGACAATGAGCAGTTCTTC.

The V gene is TRBV7-2, the J gene TRBJ2-7; TRBD2 matches 7 bases. CDR1 is SGHTA, CDR2 FQGNSA, per germline. The CDR3 runs 14 residues. The J segment lost 1 base and the V segment lost 7 bases, leaving 7 bases of the junction unmatched. CDR3: CASNLGGTSYEQYF. Written as DNA, the CDR3 is TGTGCCAGCAACCTGGGGGGGACGTCCTACGAGCAGTACTTC.